This T cell receptor (beta chain) came from a study of blood T cell repertoires in COVID-19. Study-wide context: Collection of acute and convalescent COVID-19 samples took place in the United States, Italy and Spain. Nucleic acid was either cDNA or gDNA, and it came from T cells, B-cell-depleted T cells, or PBMCs.

In the study's own analysis: Amplification of reference gene primers provided the estimated nucleated cell counts. The table came from immunoSEQ multiplex PCR; TCRdb's copy has only in-frame clones and leaves some out. V, J and clone size are taken as reported in that table, and D and trimming were inferred from the DNA itself. Of 200,000 to 250,000 clones in the sample, 86% were seen once. Enrolled through a virtual design, the participants were between about 18 and 100 years of age and came from some 26 US areas. J gave up 0 bases and V 10 bases, and 5 bases lay outside the gene matches. Germline CDR1 is SGHAT and CDR2 is FQNNGV. The CDR3 totals 14 residues.

The material sequenced was PBMCs or T cells enriched from blood (not recorded which). This chain joins TRBV11-2 and TRBJ2-2; 7 bases map to TRBD1. This sequence was found in a woman in her 50s in a cohort exposed to, infected with or recovered from COVID-19 (not recorded which). The CDR3 DNA reads as TGTGCCACCACGACAGGGCCGAACACCGGGGAGCTGTTTTTT. Its translation: CATTTGPNTGELFF.